These 23 T cell receptor beta chains were all obtained from the same sample, sequenced in a study of T cell responses to AZD1222 COVID-19 vaccine. Only in-frame clones appear in the TCRdb table, and some are missing; sequencing was by immunoSEQ multiplex PCR. Among 100,000 to 150,000 clones listed, around 90% were seen once. The sample consisted of peripheral blood, taken on day 0 of AZD1222 vaccination. All receptors come from an adult in good health.

The genes are TRBV12-3 or TRBV12-4 and TRBJ2-7; a possible D gene is TRBD1 (6 bases). V gave up 7 bases and J gave up 5 bases, with 15 bases separating them. The CDR3 is 13 residues long. CDR3 amino acids: CASTPIEGDEQYF. CDR3 DNA sequence: TGTGCCAGCACCCCCATCGAGGGGGACGAGCAGTACTTC.

The V and J genes are TRBV6-5 and TRBJ1-6; the D gene is possibly TRBD1 (6 bases). This CDR3 spans 15 amino acids. The V end lost 0 bases, the J end lost 11 bases, and 14 bases lay between the germline ends. Germline V gene sequence: CDR1 MNHEY, CDR2 SVGAGI. In nucleotides, the CDR3 is TGTGCCAGCAGTTACTCGGGGGCCCCAGGCACACCCCTCCACTTT. As protein: CASSYSGAPGTPLHF.

V gene TRBV7-8 combines with J gene TRBJ1-2, with D unclear. The length of the CDR3 is 13 residues. The germline gives CDR1 SGHVS, CDR2 FQNEAQ. Trimming removed 0 bases at V and 5 bases at J, with 7 bases between. The DNA for the CDR3 is TGTGCCAGCAGCTTAGCGAGCCTTTATGGCTACACCTTC. Protein sequence: CASSLASLYGYTF.

The chain combines TRBV19 with TRBJ1-1, with 9 bases identical to TRBD1. Germline V gives CDR1 LNHDA, CDR2 SQIVND (reference sequence). The CDR3 contains 17 residues. Trimming cost V 7 bases and J 0 bases; bases outside gene matches: 12. The CDR3, as DNA: TGTGCCAGTATTGGGACCGGGACAGGGAGTATGAACACTGAAGCTTTCTTT. Protein product: CASIGTGTGSMNTEAFF.

The V gene is TRBV5-1, the J gene TRBJ1-1, with D uncertain. Trimming took 1 base from V and 2 from J, leaving 9 bases between them. CDR1 is SGHRS and CDR2 is YFSETQ in the germline V gene. This CDR3 comprises 14 residues. CDR3 sequence reads: CASSLTGLNTEAFF. CDR3 DNA: TGCGCCAGCAGCTTGACGGGGTTAAACACTGAAGCTTTCTTT.

This chain joins TRBV9 and TRBJ2-2; D unclear. The germline V and J ends were trimmed by 0 bases and 1 base, with 10 bases remaining between them. The germline V gene has CDR1 SGDLS and CDR2 YYNGEE. The CDR3 is made up of 16 amino acids. The CDR3 sequence: CASSVGLRMNTGELFF. DNA for the CDR3: TGTGCCAGCAGCGTAGGGTTGCGGATGAACACCGGGGAGCTGTTTTTT.

The V gene is TRBV19, the J gene TRBJ2-7, with 7 bases identical to TRBD2. With 4 bases clipped from V and 2 bases from J, the junction kept 8 bases outside the gene matches. Per germline, CDR1 LNHDA and CDR2 SQIVND (reference sequence). There are 15 residues in the CDR3. The CDR3, as DNA: TGTGCCAGTAGTAGTCCGACGGGGGGTACCTACGAGCAGTACTTC. This codes for CASSSPTGGTYEQYF.

The V and J genes are TRBV19 and TRBJ2-1; 8 positions agree with TRBD1. Germline V gene lookup returns CDR1 LNHDA and CDR2 SQIVND (reference sequence). The CDR3 runs 14 residues. With 4 bases clipped from V and 10 bases from J, the junction kept 9 bases outside the gene matches. CDR3 region: CASSTGTGRGEQFF. For the CDR3, the DNA is TGTGCCAGTAGTACCGGGACAGGCCGGGGGGAGCAGTTCTTC. Combining the CDR3 with reference TRBV19 and TRBJ2-1 gives the whole variable domain DGGITQSPKYLFRKEGQNVTLSCEQNLNHDAMYWYRQDPGQGLRLIYYSQIVNDFQKGDIAEGYSVSREKKESFPLTVTSAQKNPTAFYLCASSTGTGRGEQFFGPGTRLTVL.

This chain joins TRBV7-6 and TRBJ1-4; D unclear. Trimming took off 0 bases at V and 0 bases at J, with 5 bases between the two ends. The CDR3 totals 15 residues. The germline gives CDR1 SGHVS, CDR2 FNYEAQ. The CDR3 sequence: CASSLAVATNEKLFF. CDR3 nucleotides: TGTGCCAGCAGCTTAGCGGTTGCAACTAATGAAAAACTGTTTTTT.

This clone was counted once. The chain is built from TRBV5-1 and TRBJ2-5; 11 nucleotides align to TRBD2. CDR3 length: 15 residues. The germline CDR1 and CDR2 sequences are SGHRS and YFSETQ. The junction had 5 bases not matched to a gene; V was cut back by 2 bases and J by 5 bases. CDR3 nucleotide sequence: TGCGCCAGCAGCTTTAGCGGGGGGGCCGGTGAGACCCAGTACTTC. This translates into CASSFSGGAGETQYF.

This clone is a singleton in its sample. The chain is built from TRBV3-1 (or the pseudogene TRBV3-2) and TRBJ1-2; no clear D gene. Germline V gene lookup returns CDR1 LGHDT and CDR2 YNNKEL (reference sequence). Trimming pared 3 bases from V and 8 bases from J, leaving 22 bases between. The length of the CDR3 is 16 residues. In DNA form, the CDR3 reads TGTGCCAGCAGCCAGGCCCCGGCGGGTAACTATGGCGGCTACACCTTC. Its translation: CASSQAPAGNYGGYTF.

The J gene is TRBJ1-5, the V gene TRBV5-8; 7 bases agree with TRBD1. CDR1 SGHTS and CDR2 YDEGEE come from the germline V gene. The CDR3 spans 15 residues. V gave up 4 bases and J gave up 3 bases; unmatched junction bases: 7. The CDR3 DNA sequence: TGTGCCAGCAGCGCTGGGACAGCTATCAATCAGCCCCAGCATTTT. Its translation is CASSAGTAINQPQHF.

This chain joins TRBV2 and TRBJ1-1; TRBD1 matches 7 bases. In germline, CDR1 is SNHLY, CDR2 FYNNEI. J gave up 1 base and V 6 bases, and 2 bases lay outside the gene matches. The CDR3 runs to 13 residues. The CDR3 nucleotides are TGTGCCAGCAGGGGACAGCCGAACACTGAAGCTTTCTTT. Amino acids: CASRGQPNTEAFF. Combining the CDR3 with reference TRBV2 and TRBJ1-1 gives the whole variable domain EPEVTQTPSHQVTQMGQEVILRCVPISNHLYFYWYRQILGQKVEFLVSFYNNEISEKSEIFDDQFSVERPDGSNFTLKIRSTKLEDSAMYFCASRGQPNTEAFFGQGTRLTVV.

This chain connects TRBV27 to TRBJ1-2; 7 bases match TRBD1. The CDR3 spans 13 residues. Germline values: CDR1 MNHEY, CDR2 SMNVEV (reference sequence). The V and J ends lost 6 bases and 4 bases, in that order; junction bases with no gene match: 5. This CDR3 is CASRATGLYGYTF. The DNA for the CDR3 is TGTGCCAGCAGAGCGACAGGGCTCTATGGCTACACCTTC.

A few counts support this clone. This chain links TRBV6-5 with TRBJ1-2, with 7 bases aligning to TRBD1. V lost 2 bases to trimming and J lost 8 bases; unmatched junction nucleotides: 5. Germline V gives CDR1 MNHEY, CDR2 SVGAGI. There are 13 residues in the CDR3. This chain's CDR3 is CASSYETGIGYTF. The CDR3 DNA reads TGTGCCAGCAGTTACGAGACAGGGATCGGCTACACCTTC.

The chain links TRBV7-9 to TRBJ1-1, with D hard to call. The CDR3 consists of 14 residues. The germline V gene encodes CDR1 SEHNR and CDR2 FQNEAQ (reference sequence). The ends were cut back, 5 bases at V and 6 bases at J, with 16 bases in the middle. The CDR3 DNA sequence: TGTGCCAGCAGCCTCGGACCGATTTGGGCTGAAGCTTTCTTT. It yields the protein CASSLGPIWAEAFF.

This clone appeared once. The rearrangement joins TRBV19 to TRBJ2-2; D ambiguous. The germline CDR1 and CDR2 sequences are LNHDA and SQIVND (reference sequence). This CDR3 is 16 amino acids long. V was clipped by 8 bases and J by 3 bases, with 19 bases between them. The CDR3 DNA reads as TGTGCCAGTTCCCGCCACGGTATCCTTGACACCGGGGAGCTGTTTTTT. It encodes CASSRHGILDTGELFF.

The chain links TRBV5-8 to TRBJ1-1; D gene uncertain. Germline V gene data show CDR1 as SGHTS and CDR2 as YDEGEE. This CDR3 comprises 12 residues. Deletions cut 4 bases from V and 3 bases from J, with 7 bases between. In DNA form, the CDR3 reads TGTGCCAGCAGCAACCGGGACACTGAAGCTTTCTTT. Encoded protein: CASSNRDTEAFF.

The chain is built from TRBV5-1 and TRBJ2-5; the D gene is possibly TRBD1 (6 bases). This CDR3 spans 16 amino acids. Germline CDR1 and CDR2: SGHRS and YFSETQ. The germline V and J ends were trimmed by 5 bases and 4 bases, with 21 bases remaining between them. This chain's CDR3 is CASRPGAWNLRETQYF. CDR3 nucleotide sequence: TGCGCCAGCAGACCAGGGGCTTGGAACCTAAGAGAGACCCAGTACTTC.

J is TRBJ2-2 and V is TRBV6-5; the match to TRBD1 covers 12 bases. This CDR3 is built from 15 residues. From germline, CDR1 is MNHEY and CDR2 SVGAGI. V lost 6 bases to trimming and J lost 7 bases; unmatched junction nucleotides: 6. The DNA for the CDR3 is TGTGCCAGCAGCACCGGGACAGGGGGCATCGGGGAGCTGTTTTTT. Encoded protein: CASSTGTGGIGELFF.

The V call is TRBV7-9, the J call TRBJ1-6; 9 bases are shared with TRBD1. This CDR3 has 14 residues. Germline V gene lookup returns CDR1 SEHNR and CDR2 FQNEAQ (reference sequence). With V trimmed by 7 bases and J by 7 bases, 5 bases remained unmatched. The CDR3: CASISGTGNSPLHF. The CDR3 region has the DNA TGTGCCAGCATCTCCGGGACAGGGAATTCACCCCTCCACTTT.

The chain couples TRBV2 to TRBJ1-2; no definite D call. Between the trimmed V and J ends, which lost 8 bases and 3 bases, there was a span of 10 bases. Germline lookup yields CDR1 SNHLY and CDR2 FYNNEI. This CDR3 has 12 amino acids. In DNA form, the CDR3 reads TGTGCCAGCTCTTTGGCTGACTATGGCTACACCTTC. It yields the protein CASSLADYGYTF. Using reference TRBV2 and TRBJ1-2 for the parts outside the CDR3, the full variable domain is EPEVTQTPSHQVTQMGQEVILRCVPISNHLYFYWYRQILGQKVEFLVSFYNNEISEKSEIFDDQFSVERPDGSNFTLKIRSTKLEDSAMYFCASSLADYGYTFGSGTRLTVV.

A single count supports this clone. This chain connects TRBV6-2 or TRBV6-3 to TRBJ1-1; D is unclear. The V and J ends lost 3 bases and 0 bases respectively, with 5 bases between them. CDR3 length: 13 residues. Germline loops: CDR1 MNHEY, CDR2 SVGEGT. CDR3 nucleotides: TGTGCCAGCAGTTATCCAGTGAACACTGAAGCTTTCTTT. Translating it yields CASSYPVNTEAFF.